These 21 T cell receptor beta chains share one sample of origin, sequenced in a study of T-cell reconstitution after alpha-beta-depleted transplantation in children. Unique molecular identifiers were incorporated into the prepared TCRbeta library. TCRdb itself ran the PCR reads through MiXCR, one entry per CDR3 protein. The data contain just under 550,000 distinct CDR3 sequences, approximately 16% of them singletons. This specimen consisted of PBMCs from the stem cell graft donor, obtained from the stem cell graft. The receptors here all came from a human donor who donated a stem cell graft to a child with acute lymphoblastic leukemia.

In DNA, the CDR3 is TGCGCCAGCAGCTTTCACGGGAGAGGAGGAGATACGCAGTATTTT. It encodes CASSFHGRGGDTQYF. The chain couples TRBV5-1 to TRBJ2-3, with D perhaps matching TRBD2 (6 bases). V gave up 2 bases and J gave up 5 bases, with 15 bases separating them. The CDR3 sequence is 15 residues long. CDR1 and CDR2 (germline): SGHRS, YFSETQ.

Only a few counts were recorded for this clonotype. The chain uses TRBV20-1 and TRBJ2-7; 10 positions agree with TRBD2. CDR3 length: 14 amino acids. Unmatched junction bases numbered 11, after V lost 6 bases and J lost 6 bases. Germline V lookup: CDR1 DFQATT, CDR2 SNEGSKA (reference sequence). The CDR3 loop reads CSASPSGGGIEQYF. The CDR3 DNA follows: TGCAGTGCCTCGCCTAGCGGGGGAGGGATCGAGCAGTACTTC.

This clonotype was detected ten times or more. The rearrangement links TRBV12-3 or TRBV12-4 to TRBJ1-2; 9 bases are shared with TRBD1. The CDR3 is made up of 14 amino acids. Losses at the gene ends were 6 bases for V and 7 bases for J; bases not matched to a gene: 9. The CDR3 DNA reads TGTGCCAGCAGCGAACAGGGGGCGCTGGGTGGCTACACCTTC. As protein: CASSEQGALGGYTF.

This clonotype has a handful of counts. The V call is TRBV3-1, the J call TRBJ2-1, with TRBD2 matching over 9 bases. Germline CDR1 and CDR2: LGHDT and YNNKEL (reference sequence). The CDR3 spans 16 residues. The trim removed 4 bases at V and 0 bases at J, leaving 4 bases unmatched. The CDR3 protein is CASSLTSGYSYNEQFF. Written as DNA, the CDR3 is TGTGCCAGCAGCCTCACTAGCGGGTACTCCTACAATGAGCAGTTCTTC.

This clonotype has ten or more counts. The chain is built from TRBV29-1 and TRBJ2-1; 7 nucleotides agree with TRBD1. The V gene end was trimmed by 3 bases and the J gene end by 7 bases; junction bases not matched to a gene: 9. Germline CDR1 SQVTM, CDR2 ANQGSEA. This CDR3 is 14 amino acids long. The CDR3 sequence: CSVDETGIGNEQFF. The CDR3 bases are TGCAGCGTTGACGAGACAGGGATAGGAAATGAGCAGTTCTTC.

This clonotype was seen many times. The chain has TRBV12-3 or TRBV12-4 and TRBJ1-6; D possibly corresponds to TRBD1 (5 bases). V was trimmed by 4 bases and J by 0 bases, leaving 22 bases between them. The CDR3 has 20 residues. The DNA of the CDR3 is TGTGCCAGCAGTTCATGGAGGGGAAAATCTCTCTACTCCTATAATTCACCCCTCCACTTT. This encodes CASSSWRGKSLYSYNSPLHF.

This chain uses TRBV12-3 or TRBV12-4 with TRBJ2-1, with D possibly matching TRBD1 (6 bases). The CDR3 length is 18 residues. Trimming took 4 bases from V and 5 from J, leaving 24 bases between them. The CDR3 sequence: CASSSSIWGQGYHNEQFF. CDR3 nucleotide sequence: TGTGCCAGCAGTTCCTCAATCTGGGGGCAAGGGTATCACAATGAGCAGTTCTTC.

In this sample, this clonotype turned up a few times. The rearrangement uses TRBV30 and TRBJ2-7, with D perhaps matching TRBD1 or TRBD2 (5 bases each). The CDR3 is made up of 15 amino acids. In germline, CDR1 is GTSNPN, CDR2 SVGIG (reference sequence). Trimming pared 2 bases from V and 2 bases from J, leaving 16 bases between. As DNA, the CDR3 is TGTGCCTGGAGTCTCCGGGACCAGCGGACCTACGAGCAGTACTTC. Protein: CAWSLRDQRTYEQYF.

The CDR3 sequence: CASTSSGQAYEQYF. The CDR3 DNA reads TGTGCCAGCACCTCTTCGGGACAGGCCTACGAGCAGTACTTC. V usage is TRBV12-3 or TRBV12-4 and J usage is TRBJ2-7, with TRBD1 identical over 8 bases. With V trimmed by 7 bases and J by 2 bases, 7 bases remained unmatched. The CDR3 is 14 amino acids.

The chain links TRBV19 to TRBJ2-1; D is unresolved. The germline V gene encodes CDR1 LNHDA and CDR2 SQIVND (reference sequence). The CDR3 length is 12 residues. With 8 bases removed from V and 4 bases from J, the gap between germline ends came to 9 bases. The CDR3 sequence is CASSTVYNEQFF. For the CDR3, the DNA is TGTGCCAGTTCTACGGTTTACAATGAGCAGTTCTTC.

This clonotype has more than one count but fewer than ten. V is TRBV6-1 and J is TRBJ2-5, with TRBD1 as a possible D gene (5 bases). CDR3 length: 14 amino acids. Germline CDR1 is MNHNS and CDR2 is SASEGT. V lost 6 bases to trimming and J lost 5 bases, with 16 bases between them. The CDR3 region has the DNA TGTGCCAGCAGCATTACAGGCGGTGGGGAGACCCAGTACTTC. This translates into CASSITGGGETQYF.

This rearrangement joins TRBV6-2 or TRBV6-3 to TRBJ2-7, with a possible D match to TRBD1 (5 bases). The length of the CDR3 is 14 residues. CDR1 is MNHEY, CDR2 SVGEGT, per germline. Trimming left V 6 bases short and J 5 bases short, with 17 bases between. CDR3 DNA sequence: TGTGCCAGCAGCCCCTCTGCAGGGTTCCACGAGCAGTACTTC. This encodes CASSPSAGFHEQYF.

This sequence joins TRBV7-7 and TRBJ2-5; 9 nucleotides agree with TRBD2. Germline V gene lookup returns CDR1 SSHAT and CDR2 FNYEAQ (reference sequence). V lost 1 base and J lost 3; bases outside the gene matches: 3. This CDR3 region has 15 residues. Written as DNA, the CDR3 is TGTGCCAGCAGCTTAGTAGCGGGAGAAGAAGAGACCCAGTACTTC. This sequence encodes CASSLVAGEEETQYF.

This clonotype was detected many times. The gene calls are TRBV3-1 and TRBJ2-7; D is unclear. Germline CDR1 LGHDT, CDR2 YNNKEL (reference sequence). The CDR3 runs to 15 residues. V gave up 0 bases and J gave up 5 bases, with 14 bases separating them. This CDR3 is CASSQDPSLPHEQYF. CDR3 coding DNA: TGTGCCAGCAGCCAAGATCCCTCACTTCCCCACGAGCAGTACTTC.

This clonotype showed up just a few times. The V gene is TRBV4-1, the J gene TRBJ2-7; a possible D gene is TRBD1 (5 bases). The CDR3 spans 15 residues. V was pared by 3 bases and J by 2 bases, with 14 bases between. CDR1 and CDR2 from the germline V gene are MGHRA and YSYEKL. CDR3 sequence reads: CASSHGQGAPYEQYF. Written as DNA, the CDR3 is TGCGCCAGCAGCCACGGTCAGGGTGCTCCCTACGAGCAGTACTTC.

This clonotype was seen more than once but under ten times. This chain connects TRBV6-1 to TRBJ2-3, with a weak D call TRBD2 (6 bases). Per germline, CDR1 MNHNS and CDR2 SASEGT. The CDR3 is made up of 15 amino acids. The V gene lost 3 bases and the J gene lost 2 bases, with 12 bases spanning the gap. CDR3 residues: CASSDGAGHTDTQYF. Here the CDR3 DNA reads TGTGCCAGCAGTGATGGGGCGGGGCACACAGATACGCAGTATTTT.

There are a few counts of this clonotype. The gene calls are TRBV7-9 and TRBJ2-5; D is possibly TRBD1 or TRBD2 (5 bases each). The CDR3 sequence is 14 residues long. V was cut by 4 bases and J by 8 bases, with 17 bases left in between. CDR1 is SEHNR, CDR2 FQNEAQ, per germline (reference sequence). The CDR3 nucleotides are TGTGCCAGCAGCTCCCCGGGACCTCAATCCACCCAGTACTTC. Translated: CASSSPGPQSTQYF.

V gene TRBV14 combines with J gene TRBJ2-7; no reliable D call. The germline CDR1 and CDR2 sequences are SGHDN and FVKESK. V dropped 1 base and J dropped 6 bases, with 4 bases sitting between them. CDR3 length: 11 amino acids. The CDR3, as DNA: TGTGCCAGCAGCCAAGCGAGCGAGCAGTACTTC. This encodes CASSQASEQYF.

The J gene is TRBJ2-2, the V gene TRBV7-6; tentatively, D is TRBD2 (6 bases). Germline assignment: CDR1 SGHVS and CDR2 FNYEAQ. The CDR3 extends over 16 amino acids. V shed 5 bases and J shed 4 bases, with 17 bases lying between them. CDR3 nucleotides: TGTGCCAGCAGCCTACACCGGGAGACGGGCACCGGGGAGCTGTTTTTT. This sequence encodes CASSLHRETGTGELFF.

This clonotype was seen a handful of times. The V gene is TRBV27, the J gene TRBJ2-7; TRBD2 matches at 10 bases. With 4 bases clipped from V and 3 bases from J, the junction kept 3 bases outside the gene matches. CDR3 length: 14 residues. Germline V gene sequence: CDR1 MNHEY, CDR2 SMNVEV (reference sequence). The CDR3 is CASSSGLAFYEQYF. For the CDR3, the DNA is TGTGCCAGCAGTTCGGGACTAGCGTTCTACGAGCAGTACTTC.

This clonotype was seen once. The J gene is TRBJ2-2, the V gene TRBV7-9; possible D gene TRBD1, 6 bases. The CDR3 is made up of 16 amino acids. V lost 5 bases and J 3 bases, leaving 16 bases between the germline ends. Germline-derived CDR1 and CDR2 are SEHNR and FQNEAQ (reference sequence). Here the CDR3 DNA reads TGTGCCAGCAGCCTCGAGAGCAAGGGGGACACCGGGGAGCTGTTTTTT. Translation: CASSLESKGDTGELFF.